This TCR beta chain originates from a study of shared clonotypes between healthy human individuals (dated by TCRdb to the early 2020s). Turning to the overall study: The cohort included a few men and two women between 18 and 49 years of age. Leukapheresis yielded between about 0.94 and 9.5 billion PBMCs per donor. To increase sequencing depth and limit assay-specific biases, TCR repertoire library preparation and sequencing were carried out by different laboratories using diverse techniques. For each donor, CD4 naive and CD4 memory were each run on three plates, CD8 naive on two plates, and CD8 memory on one plate. To estimate repertoire size and how much clonotypes are shared between individuals, the study performed deep sequencing of blood TCR repertoires from roughly five healthy adults.

Reading from cysteine to phenylalanine, the CDR3 counts 14 amino acids. Only CDR3 DNA is held: 42 bases, read in frame from base 1. Sequences MNHNY (CDR1) and SVGAGI (CDR2) are obtained from the germline V gene (reference sequence). V is pared back by 0 bases and J by 1 base, with 6 bases lying between the germline termini. Healthy HIV-negative adults with no recently reported acute infections or vaccinations were included as donors. Only Caucasian adults living in Nashville, Tennessee, USA were represented among the donors. CD4+ T cells were enriched by magnetic negative selection; naive cells were then positively selected on CD45RA, and the negative fraction formed the memory subset. After blood collection by leukapheresis, PBMCs were isolated using Ficoll-Histopaque density gradient centrifugation and then cryopreserved in the vapor phase of liquid nitrogen. Purity and quantity of every magnetically sorted T cell population were checked by analytical flow cytometry. Genomic DNA was isolated from every sorted fraction and measured by UV absorbance on a Nanodrop 2000c.

Using the deep immunoSEQ assay, TCR CDR3 regions were amplified from genomic DNA by multiplex PCR. Extracted genomic DNA from each cell subset was spread evenly across all wells of several immunoSEQ 96-well plates, with each plate serving as a replicate. Each replicate PCR for sorted subsets received about 210 ng genomic DNA, equal to 28,000 or so T cell genomes. Purified libraries were quantified with a Qubit 3.0 fluorometer, sized on a Bioanalyzer 2100, and re-quantified with the KAPA Library Quantification kit. Every immunoSEQ 96-well plate was sequenced on a separate single-read 150-cycle Illumina NextSeq 550 flow cell. From the authors' description of their analysis: Because the immunoSEQ output included only junctional sequences and no quality scores, the filtering could not be the same as the filtering used for full-length reads. To assign V/J genes and CDR3, sequences were annotated using PyIR, a Python wrapper for IgBLAST v1.9, with IMGT germline references. Reads were removed for weak V/J assignments (E-value above 1e-6), missing CDR3, stop codons, out-of-frame junctions, or ambiguous translated residues. V3J clonotypes were defined by identical inferred V gene, J gene, and CDR3 amino acid sequence. Percentage overlap between repertoires was calculated by dividing the number of shared unique clonotypes by the size of the smaller repertoire. Richness of each repertoire was evaluated using RTK rarefaction, the Chao1 estimator, and Recon v2.1 estimates of unobserved clonotypes. OLGA was used to compute generation probabilities for all TCRbeta clonotypes that the gDNA method yielded from a few donors. The table comes from immuneACCESS by way of TCRdb, which keeps in-frame sequences with V and J called. Part of the clones is missing from these tables; in studies checked, under half for an unresolved V gene and the rest for unknown reasons. The V and J calls and clone size come from that table; D and trimming were worked out from the DNA. This sample has about 2.4 million clones in its table, and approximately 94% of those were observed once. The ten largest make up approximately 0.37% of the sample.

What the study reported, not specific to this receptor: Only blood was sampled, and tissue TCR repertoires likely differ from those in blood. Estimated clonotype richness was generally larger for naive than for memory subsets. Sharing across a few donors was observed for approximately 5% of naive CD4, 3% to 4% of naive CD8, about 2.3% of memory CD4, and around 0.42% of memory CD8 clonotypes. Because the study included a small number of donors, the genetic and exposure-history diversity represented was limited. Rarefaction of sorted-subset datasets indicated incomplete sequencing despite the large sequencing depth. Based on pairwise subsampling, the degree of clonotype sharing among donors was expected to be affected by sequencing depth. Clonotypes shared by all four sorted-subset donors showed higher generation probabilities than non-shared clonotypes.

Turning to this clone: What this receptor recognizes is not known. No much larger clone is present one base from it, and per-base qualities are unavailable. The sample has other DNA sequences that encode this CDR3 too.

Sequencing was done on a sample of naive CD4+ T cells from PBMCs. Sample cell subset or site, as interpreted from the label and publication: CD45RA+ positively selected. The rearrangement joined TRBV6-6 to TRBJ1-1; no D gene can be assigned with confidence. The clonotype was recovered from a man between 18 and 29 years old in good health. Some clones in this sample may be carry-over from other donors' samples. The bases read TGTGCCAGCAGTTACTCGGGAGGGAACACTGAAGCTTTCTTT. It codes for CASSYSGGNTEAFF.